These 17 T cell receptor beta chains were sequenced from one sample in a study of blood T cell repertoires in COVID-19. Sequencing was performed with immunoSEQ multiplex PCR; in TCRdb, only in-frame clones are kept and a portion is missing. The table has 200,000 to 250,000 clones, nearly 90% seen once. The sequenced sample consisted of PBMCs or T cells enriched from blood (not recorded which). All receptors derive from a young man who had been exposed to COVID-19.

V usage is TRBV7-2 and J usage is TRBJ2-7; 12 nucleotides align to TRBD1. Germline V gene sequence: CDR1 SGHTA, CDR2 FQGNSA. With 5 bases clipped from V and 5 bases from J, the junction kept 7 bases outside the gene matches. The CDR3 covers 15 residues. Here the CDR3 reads CASSPTGTGGHEQYF. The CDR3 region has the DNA TGTGCCAGCAGCCCCACCGGGACAGGGGGCCACGAGCAGTACTTC.

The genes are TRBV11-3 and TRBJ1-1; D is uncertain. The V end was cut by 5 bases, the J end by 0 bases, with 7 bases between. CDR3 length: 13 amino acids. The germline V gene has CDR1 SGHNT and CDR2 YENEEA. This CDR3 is CASSELMNTEAFF. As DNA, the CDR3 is TGTGCCAGCAGCGAACTGATGAACACTGAAGCTTTCTTT.

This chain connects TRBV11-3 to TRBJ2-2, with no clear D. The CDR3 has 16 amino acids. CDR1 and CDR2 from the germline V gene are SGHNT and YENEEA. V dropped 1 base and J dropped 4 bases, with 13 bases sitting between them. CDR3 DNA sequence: TGTGCCAGCAGCTTAGGGGTTGCCCGGAGCACCGGGGAGCTGTTTTTT. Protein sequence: CASSLGVARSTGELFF. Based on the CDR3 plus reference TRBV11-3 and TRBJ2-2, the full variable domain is EAGVVQSPRYKIIEKKQPVAFWCNPISGHNTLYWYLQNLGQGPELLIRYENEEAVDDSQLPKDRFSAERLKGVDSTLKIQPAELGDSAVYLCASSLGVARSTGELFFGEGSRLTVL.

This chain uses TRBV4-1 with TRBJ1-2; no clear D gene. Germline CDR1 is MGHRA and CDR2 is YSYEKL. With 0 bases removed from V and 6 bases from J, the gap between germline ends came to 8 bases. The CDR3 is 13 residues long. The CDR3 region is CASSQEWRNGYTF. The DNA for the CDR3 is TGCGCCAGCAGCCAAGAATGGAGGAATGGCTACACCTTC.

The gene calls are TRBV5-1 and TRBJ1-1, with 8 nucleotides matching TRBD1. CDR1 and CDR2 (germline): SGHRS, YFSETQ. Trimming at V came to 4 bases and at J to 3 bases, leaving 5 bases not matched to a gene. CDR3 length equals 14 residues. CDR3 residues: CASSPRGRDTEAFF. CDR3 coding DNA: TGCGCCAGCAGCCCCAGGGGGCGCGACACTGAAGCTTTCTTT.

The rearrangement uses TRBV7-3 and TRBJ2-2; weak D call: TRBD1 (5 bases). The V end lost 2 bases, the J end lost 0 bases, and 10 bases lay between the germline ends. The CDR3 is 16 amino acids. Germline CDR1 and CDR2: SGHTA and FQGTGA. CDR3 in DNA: TGTGCCAGCAGCTTAGATGGGGCTGCGAACACCGGGGAGCTGTTTTTT. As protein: CASSLDGAANTGELFF.

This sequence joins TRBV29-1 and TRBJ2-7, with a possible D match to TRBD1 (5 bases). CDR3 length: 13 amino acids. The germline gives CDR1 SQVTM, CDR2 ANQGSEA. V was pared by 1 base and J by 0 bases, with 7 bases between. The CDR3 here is CSVEGQSSYEQYF. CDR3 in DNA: TGCAGCGTTGAAGGACAGAGCTCCTACGAGCAGTACTTC.

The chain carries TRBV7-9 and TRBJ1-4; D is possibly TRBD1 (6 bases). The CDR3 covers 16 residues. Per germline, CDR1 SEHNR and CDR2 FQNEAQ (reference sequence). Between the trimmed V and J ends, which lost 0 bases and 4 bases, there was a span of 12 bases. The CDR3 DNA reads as TGTGCCAGCAGCTTAGCAGGGCGGGGGCTTAATGAAAAACTGTTTTTT. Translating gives CASSLAGRGLNEKLFF.

The CDR3 is CASKGLMWRSWEQYF. DNA for the CDR3: TGTGCCAGCAAAGGGCTCATGTGGAGGTCGTGGGAGCAGTACTTC. The chain links TRBV2 to TRBJ2-7, with D perhaps matching TRBD2 (5 bases). Germline CDR1 SNHLY, CDR2 FYNNEI. This CDR3 contains 15 residues. V was clipped by 7 bases and J by 7 bases, with 23 bases between them.

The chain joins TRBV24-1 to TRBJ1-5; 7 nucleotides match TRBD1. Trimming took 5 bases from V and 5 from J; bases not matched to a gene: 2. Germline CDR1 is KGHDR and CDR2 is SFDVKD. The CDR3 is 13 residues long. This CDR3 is CATSARGDQPQHF. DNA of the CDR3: TGTGCCACCAGTGCCAGGGGGGATCAGCCCCAGCATTTT.

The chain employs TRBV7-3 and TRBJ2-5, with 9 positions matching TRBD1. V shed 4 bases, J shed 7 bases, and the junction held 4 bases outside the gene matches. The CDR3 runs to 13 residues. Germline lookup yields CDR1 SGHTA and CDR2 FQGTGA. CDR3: CASSSGQGGTQYF. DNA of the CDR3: TGTGCCAGCAGCTCGGGACAGGGAGGGACCCAGTACTTC.

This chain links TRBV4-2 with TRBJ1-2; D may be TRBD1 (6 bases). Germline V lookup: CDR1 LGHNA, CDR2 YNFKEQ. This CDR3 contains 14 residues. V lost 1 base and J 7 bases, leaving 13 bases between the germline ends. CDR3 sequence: CASSQGNEGGGYTF. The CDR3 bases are TGTGCCAGCAGCCAAGGGAATGAAGGGGGTGGCTACACCTTC.

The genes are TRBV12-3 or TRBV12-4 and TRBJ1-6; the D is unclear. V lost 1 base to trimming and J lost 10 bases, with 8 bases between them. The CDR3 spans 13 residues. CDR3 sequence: CASSLDRGSPLHF. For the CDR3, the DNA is TGTGCCAGCAGTTTAGACCGAGGGTCACCCCTCCACTTT.

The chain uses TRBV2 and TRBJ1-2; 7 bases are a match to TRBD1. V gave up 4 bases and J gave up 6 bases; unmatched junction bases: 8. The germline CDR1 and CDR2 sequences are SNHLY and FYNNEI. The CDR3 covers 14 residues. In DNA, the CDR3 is TGTGCCAGCAGTGTTGGCAGGGGGGTCGATGGCTACACCTTC. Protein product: CASSVGRGVDGYTF. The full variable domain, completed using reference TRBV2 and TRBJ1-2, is EPEVTQTPSHQVTQMGQEVILRCVPISNHLYFYWYRQILGQKVEFLVSFYNNEISEKSEIFDDQFSVERPDGSNFTLKIRSTKLEDSAMYFCASSVGRGVDGYTFGSGTRLTVV.

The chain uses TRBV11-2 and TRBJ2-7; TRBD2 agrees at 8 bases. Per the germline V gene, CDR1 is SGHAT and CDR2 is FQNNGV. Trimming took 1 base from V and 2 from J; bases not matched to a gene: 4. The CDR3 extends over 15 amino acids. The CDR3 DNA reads TGTGCCAGCAGCTTAGGGCGGGGGGCCACCTACGAGCAGTACTTC. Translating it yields CASSLGRGATYEQYF.

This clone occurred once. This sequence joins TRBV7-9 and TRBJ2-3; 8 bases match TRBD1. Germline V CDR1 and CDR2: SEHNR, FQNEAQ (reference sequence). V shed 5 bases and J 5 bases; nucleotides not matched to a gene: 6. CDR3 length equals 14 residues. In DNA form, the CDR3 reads TGTGCCAGCAGCACGGACAGGGAAGGAGATACGCAGTATTTT. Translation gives CASSTDREGDTQYF. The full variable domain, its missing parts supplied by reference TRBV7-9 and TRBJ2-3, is DTGVSQNPRHKITKRGQNVTFRCDPISEHNRLYWYRQTLGQGPEFLTYFQNEAQLEKSRLLSDRFSAERPKGSFSTLEIQRTEQGDSAMYLCASSTDREGDTQYFGPGTRLTVL.

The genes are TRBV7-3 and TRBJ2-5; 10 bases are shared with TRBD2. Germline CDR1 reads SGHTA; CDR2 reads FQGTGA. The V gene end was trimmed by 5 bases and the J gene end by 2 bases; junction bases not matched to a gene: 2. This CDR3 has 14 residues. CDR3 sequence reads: CASSHSGGQETQYF. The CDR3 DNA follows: TGTGCCAGCAGCCATAGCGGGGGGCAAGAGACCCAGTACTTC.